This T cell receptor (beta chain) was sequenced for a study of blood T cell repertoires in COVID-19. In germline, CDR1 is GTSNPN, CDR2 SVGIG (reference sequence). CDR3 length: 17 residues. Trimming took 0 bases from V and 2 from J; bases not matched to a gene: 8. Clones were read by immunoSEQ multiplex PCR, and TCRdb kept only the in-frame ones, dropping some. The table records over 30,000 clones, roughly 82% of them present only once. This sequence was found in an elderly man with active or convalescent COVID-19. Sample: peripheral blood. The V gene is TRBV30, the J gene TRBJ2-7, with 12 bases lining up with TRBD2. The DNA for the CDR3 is TGTGCCTGGAGTGTAAGTAATCGACTAGCGGGAGCCTACGAGCAGTACTTC. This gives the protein CAWSVSNRLAGAYEQYF. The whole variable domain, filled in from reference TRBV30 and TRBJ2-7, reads SQTIHQWPATLVQPVGSPLSLECTVEGTSNPNLYWYRQAAGRGLQLLFYSVGIGQISSEVPQNLSASRPQDRQFILSSKKLLLSDSGFYLCAWSVSNRLAGAYEQYFGPGTRLTVT.